This T cell receptor beta chain is drawn from a study of shared clonotypes between healthy human individuals. Donors had no recently reported acute infections or vaccinations and were HIV-negative. In regard to this clone: The antigen remains unidentified.

General study points: Compared with memory subsets, naive subsets generally had larger estimated richness. Limited genetic and exposure-history diversity came from having few donors. Specimens sampled were limited to blood, with tissue repertoires likely differing.

Clones were sequenced by immunoSEQ multiplex PCR, and TCRdb holds only the in-frame ones, with some missing. The table lists some 2,500,000 clones, more than 85% of them singletons. The germline CDR1 and CDR2 sequences are GTSNPN and SVGIG (reference sequence). The ends lost 3 bases at V and 5 bases at J; junction bases unmatched: 5. The CDR3 totals 13 residues. The chain recombines TRBV30 with TRBJ1-2; 8 nucleotides line up with TRBD1. This clonotype was obtained from a man aged 18 to 30 in good health. Some clones in this sample may be carry-over from other donors' samples. The specimen sequenced was naive CD4+ T cells from PBMCs. Specified subset: CD45RA+ positively selected. The CDR3, as DNA: TGTGCCTGGAGCGAAGACAGGGGATATGGCTACACCTTC. Translating it yields CAWSEDRGYGYTF.